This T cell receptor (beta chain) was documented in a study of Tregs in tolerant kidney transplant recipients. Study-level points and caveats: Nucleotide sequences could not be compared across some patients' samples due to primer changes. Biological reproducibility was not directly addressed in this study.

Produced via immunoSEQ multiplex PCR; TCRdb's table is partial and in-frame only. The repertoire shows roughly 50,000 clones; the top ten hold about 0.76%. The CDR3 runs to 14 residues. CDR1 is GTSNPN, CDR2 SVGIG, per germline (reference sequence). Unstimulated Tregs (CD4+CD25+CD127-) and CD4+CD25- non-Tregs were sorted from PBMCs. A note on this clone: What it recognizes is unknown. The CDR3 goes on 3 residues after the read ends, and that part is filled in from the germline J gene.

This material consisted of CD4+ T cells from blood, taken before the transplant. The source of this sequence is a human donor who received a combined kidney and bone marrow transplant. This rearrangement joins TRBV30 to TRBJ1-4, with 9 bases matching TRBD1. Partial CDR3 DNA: TGTGCCTGGAGGTCCGGGACAGGGCGCGAGAAA. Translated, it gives CAWRSGTGREK. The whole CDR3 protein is CAWRSGTGREKLFF.